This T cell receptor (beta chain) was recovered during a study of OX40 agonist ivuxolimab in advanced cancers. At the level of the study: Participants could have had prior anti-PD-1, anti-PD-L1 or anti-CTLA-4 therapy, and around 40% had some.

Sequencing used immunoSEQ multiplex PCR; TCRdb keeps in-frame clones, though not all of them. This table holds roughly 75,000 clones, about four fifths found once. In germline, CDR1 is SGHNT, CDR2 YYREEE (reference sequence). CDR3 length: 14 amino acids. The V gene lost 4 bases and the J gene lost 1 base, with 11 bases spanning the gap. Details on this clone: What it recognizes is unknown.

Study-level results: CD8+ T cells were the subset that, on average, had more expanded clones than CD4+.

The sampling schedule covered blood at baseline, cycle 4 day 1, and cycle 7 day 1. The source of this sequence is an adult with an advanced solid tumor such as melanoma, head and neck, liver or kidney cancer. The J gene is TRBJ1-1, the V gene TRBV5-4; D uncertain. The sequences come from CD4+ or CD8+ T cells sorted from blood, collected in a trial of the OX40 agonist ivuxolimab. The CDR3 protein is CASSPEARNTEAFF. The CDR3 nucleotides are TGTGCCAGCAGCCCAGAGGCCCGGAACACTGAAGCTTTCTTT.